This TCR beta chain was identified in a study of blood T cell repertoires in COVID-19. Study-wide background: Both acute and convalescent COVID-19 samples were obtained from the United States, Italy and Spain.

This CDR3 is 13 amino acids long. Trimming pared 4 bases from V and 5 bases from J, leaving 6 bases between. The V gene's germline CDR1 is LGHDT and CDR2 YNNKEL (reference sequence). In the original processing: Estimation of nucleated cell counts was performed using reference gene primer amplification. TCRdb's copy holds only in-frame clones and misses some; the assay was immunoSEQ multiplex PCR. That table is the source of V, J and clone size, and D and trimming were worked out from the DNA. Of 150,000 to 250,000 clones listed, 70% to 85% are singletons. The chain has TRBV3-1 (or the pseudogene TRBV3-2) and TRBJ1-6; no definite D call. Material: peripheral blood. The origin of this receptor is a human donor with acute or convalescent COVID-19. The donor label of this sample is uncertain. The CDR3 nucleotides read TGTGCCAGCAGCCCGGGAAATAATTCACCCCTCCACTTT. It is translated as CASSPGNNSPLHF.